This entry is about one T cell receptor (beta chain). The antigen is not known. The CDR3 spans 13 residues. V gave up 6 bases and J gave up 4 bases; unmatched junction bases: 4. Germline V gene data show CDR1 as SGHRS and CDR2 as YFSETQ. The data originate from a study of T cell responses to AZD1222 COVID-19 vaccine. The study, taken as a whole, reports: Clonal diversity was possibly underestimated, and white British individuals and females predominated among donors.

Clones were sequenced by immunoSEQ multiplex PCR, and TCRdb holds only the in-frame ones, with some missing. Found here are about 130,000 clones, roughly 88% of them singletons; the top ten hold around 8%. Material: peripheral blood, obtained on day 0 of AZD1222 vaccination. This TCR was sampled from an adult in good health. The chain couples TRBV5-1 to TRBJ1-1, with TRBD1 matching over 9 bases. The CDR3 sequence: CASNPGQGTEAFF. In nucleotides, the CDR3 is TGCGCCAGCAACCCGGGACAGGGCACTGAAGCTTTCTTT. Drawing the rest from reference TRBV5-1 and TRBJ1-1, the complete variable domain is KAGVTQTPRYLIKTRGQQVTLSCSPISGHRSVSWYQQTPGQGLQFLFEYFSETQRNKGNFPGRFSGRQFSNSRSEMNVSTLELGDSALYLCASNPGQGTEAFFGQGTRLTVV.